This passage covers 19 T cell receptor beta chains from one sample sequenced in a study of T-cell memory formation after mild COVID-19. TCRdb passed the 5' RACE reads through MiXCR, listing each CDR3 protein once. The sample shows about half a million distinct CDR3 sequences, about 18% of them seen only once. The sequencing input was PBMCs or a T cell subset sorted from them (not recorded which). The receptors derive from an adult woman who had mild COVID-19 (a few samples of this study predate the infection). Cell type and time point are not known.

CDR3 loop: CSAGDAHVGGDQYF. The CDR3 nucleotides are TGCAGCGCCGGTGACGCTCACGTCGGGGGTGATCAGTACTTC. The V call is TRBV29-1, the J call TRBJ2-7, with D tentatively TRBD2 (6 bases). CDR3 length equals 14 residues. CDR1 is SQVTM, CDR2 ANQGSEA, per germline. Trimming left V 7 bases short and J 10 bases short, with 26 bases between.

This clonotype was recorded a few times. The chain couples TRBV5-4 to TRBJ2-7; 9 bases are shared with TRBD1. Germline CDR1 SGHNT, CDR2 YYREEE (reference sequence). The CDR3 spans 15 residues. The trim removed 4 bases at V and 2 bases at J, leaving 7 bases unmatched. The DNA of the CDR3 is TGTGCCAGCAGCGGACCGGGACAGGGAACCTACGAGCAGTACTTC. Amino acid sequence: CASSGPGQGTYEQYF.

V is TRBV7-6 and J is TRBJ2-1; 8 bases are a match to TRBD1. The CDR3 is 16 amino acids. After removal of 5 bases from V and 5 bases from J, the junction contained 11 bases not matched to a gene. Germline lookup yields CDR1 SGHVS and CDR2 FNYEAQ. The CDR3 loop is CASSPPPDRVNNEQFF. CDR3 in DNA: TGTGCCAGCAGCCCTCCACCGGACAGGGTTAACAATGAGCAGTTCTTC.

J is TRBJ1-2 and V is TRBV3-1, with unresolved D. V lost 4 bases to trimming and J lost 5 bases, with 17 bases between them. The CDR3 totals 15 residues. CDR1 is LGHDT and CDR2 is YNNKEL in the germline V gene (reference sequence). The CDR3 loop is CASSPHATYGYGYTF. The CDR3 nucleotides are TGTGCCAGCAGCCCCCATGCCACTTATGGGTATGGCTACACCTTC.

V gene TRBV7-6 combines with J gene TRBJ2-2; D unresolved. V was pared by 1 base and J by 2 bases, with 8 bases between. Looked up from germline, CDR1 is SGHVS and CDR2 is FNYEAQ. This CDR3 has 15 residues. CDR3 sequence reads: CASSLDQLNTGELFF. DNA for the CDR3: TGTGCCAGCAGCTTAGATCAGCTAAACACCGGGGAGCTGTTTTTT.

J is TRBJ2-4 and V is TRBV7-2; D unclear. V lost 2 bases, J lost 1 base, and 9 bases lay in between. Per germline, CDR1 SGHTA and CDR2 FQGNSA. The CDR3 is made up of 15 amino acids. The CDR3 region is CASSLSWDAKNIQYF. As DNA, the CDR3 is TGTGCCAGCAGCTTAAGCTGGGATGCCAAAAACATTCAGTACTTC.

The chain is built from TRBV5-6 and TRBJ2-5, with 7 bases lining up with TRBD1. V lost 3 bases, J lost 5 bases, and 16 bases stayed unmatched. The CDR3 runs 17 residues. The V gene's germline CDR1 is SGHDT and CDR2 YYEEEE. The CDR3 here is CASSSPLDRPLTETQYF. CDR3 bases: TGTGCCAGCAGCTCACCCCTGGACAGGCCACTCACGGAGACCCAGTACTTC.

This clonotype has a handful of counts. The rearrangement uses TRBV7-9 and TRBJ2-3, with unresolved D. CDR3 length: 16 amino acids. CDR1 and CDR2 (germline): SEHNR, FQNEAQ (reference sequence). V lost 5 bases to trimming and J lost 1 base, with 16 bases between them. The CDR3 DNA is TGTGCCAGCAGCCCCCCAGTTGGCGGCGGCACAGATACGCAGTATTTT. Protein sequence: CASSPPVGGGTDTQYF.

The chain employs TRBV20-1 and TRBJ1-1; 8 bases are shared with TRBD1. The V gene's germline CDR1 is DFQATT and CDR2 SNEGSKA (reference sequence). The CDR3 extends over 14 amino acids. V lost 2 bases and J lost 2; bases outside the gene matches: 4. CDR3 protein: CSARLGQDNTEAFF. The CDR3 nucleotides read TGCAGTGCTAGATTGGGACAGGACAACACTGAAGCTTTCTTT.

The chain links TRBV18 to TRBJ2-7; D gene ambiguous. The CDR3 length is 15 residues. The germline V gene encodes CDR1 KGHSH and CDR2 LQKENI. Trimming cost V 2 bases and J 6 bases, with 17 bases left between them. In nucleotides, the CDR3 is TGTGCCAGCTCACCATTGGAAGCTTTTAAAACCGAGCAGTACTTC. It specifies CASSPLEAFKTEQYF.

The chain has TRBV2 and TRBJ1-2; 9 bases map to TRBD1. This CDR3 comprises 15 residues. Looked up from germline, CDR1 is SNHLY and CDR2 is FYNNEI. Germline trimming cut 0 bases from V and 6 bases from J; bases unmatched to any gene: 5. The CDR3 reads CASSEAPGQGHGYTF. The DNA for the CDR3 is TGTGCCAGCAGTGAAGCGCCGGGACAGGGCCATGGCTACACCTTC. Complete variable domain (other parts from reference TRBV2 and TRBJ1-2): EPEVTQTPSHQVTQMGQEVILRCVPISNHLYFYWYRQILGQKVEFLVSFYNNEISEKSEIFDDQFSVERPDGSNFTLKIRSTKLEDSAMYFCASSEAPGQGHGYTFGSGTRLTVV.

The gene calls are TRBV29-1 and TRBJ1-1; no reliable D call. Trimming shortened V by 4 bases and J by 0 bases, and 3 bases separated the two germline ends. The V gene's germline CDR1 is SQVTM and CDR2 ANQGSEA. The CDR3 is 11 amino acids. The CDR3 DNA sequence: TGCAGCGTTGCACTGAACACTGAAGCTTTCTTT. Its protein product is CSVALNTEAFF.

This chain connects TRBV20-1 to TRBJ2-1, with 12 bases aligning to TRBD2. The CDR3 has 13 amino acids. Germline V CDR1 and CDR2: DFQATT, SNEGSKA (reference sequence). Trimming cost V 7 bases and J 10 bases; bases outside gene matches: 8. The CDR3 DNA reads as TGCAGTGTGAGGGGACTAGCGGGCTTGGAGCAGTTCTTC. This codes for CSVRGLAGLEQFF.

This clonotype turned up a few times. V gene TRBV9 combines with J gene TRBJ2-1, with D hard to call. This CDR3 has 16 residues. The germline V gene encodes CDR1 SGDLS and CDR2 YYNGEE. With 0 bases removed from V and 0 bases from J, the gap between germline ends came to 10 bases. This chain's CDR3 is CASSVDVSSSYNEQFF. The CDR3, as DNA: TGTGCCAGCAGCGTAGACGTGTCGAGCTCCTACAATGAGCAGTTCTTC.

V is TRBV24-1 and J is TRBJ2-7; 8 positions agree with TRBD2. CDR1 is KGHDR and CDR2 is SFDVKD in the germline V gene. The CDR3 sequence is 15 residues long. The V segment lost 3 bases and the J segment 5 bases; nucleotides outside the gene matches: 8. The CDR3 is CATSDAPGLGDEQYF. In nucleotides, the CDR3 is TGTGCCACCAGTGATGCCCCGGGACTAGGAGACGAGCAGTACTTC.

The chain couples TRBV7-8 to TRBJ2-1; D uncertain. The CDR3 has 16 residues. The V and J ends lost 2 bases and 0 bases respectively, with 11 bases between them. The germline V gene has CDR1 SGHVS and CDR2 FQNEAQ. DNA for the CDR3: TGTGCCAGCAGCTTACGGGCACGGTACTCCTACAATGAGCAGTTCTTC. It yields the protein CASSLRARYSYNEQFF.

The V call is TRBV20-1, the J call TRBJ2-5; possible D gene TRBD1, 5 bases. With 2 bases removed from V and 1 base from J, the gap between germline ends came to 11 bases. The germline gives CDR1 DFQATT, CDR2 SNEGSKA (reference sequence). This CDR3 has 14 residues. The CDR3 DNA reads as TGCAGTGCTAGAACCCAGGGCACCCAAGAGACCCAGTACTTC. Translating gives CSARTQGTQETQYF.

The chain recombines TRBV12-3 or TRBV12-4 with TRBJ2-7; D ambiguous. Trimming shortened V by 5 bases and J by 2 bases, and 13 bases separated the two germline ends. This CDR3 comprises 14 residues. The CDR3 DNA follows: TGTGCCAGCAGTCCCCGTAGGGAAACCTACGAGCAGTACTTC. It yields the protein CASSPRRETYEQYF.

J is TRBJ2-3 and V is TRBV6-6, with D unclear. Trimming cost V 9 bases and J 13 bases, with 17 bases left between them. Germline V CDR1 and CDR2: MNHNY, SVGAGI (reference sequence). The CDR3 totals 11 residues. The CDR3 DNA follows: TGTGCCAGTTTCAGTGCGGATTTAAAGTATTTT. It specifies CASFSADLKYF.